This T cell receptor (beta chain) derives from a study of siplizumab effects on memory and regulatory T cells. The CDR3 is 16 residues long. V was pared by 5 bases and J by 5 bases, with 10 bases of the junction left unmatched. Looked up from germline, CDR1 is PRHDT and CDR2 is FYEKMQ (reference sequence). Generated by immunoSEQ multiplex PCR, the TCRdb table keeps only in-frame clones and is missing some. The table records around 110,000 clones, 90% to 95% of them present only once. The rearrangement uses TRBV13 and TRBJ2-5; 11 positions agree with TRBD2. The sequenced sample consisted of non-Treg CD4+ T cells sorted from blood. This receptor was taken from a human donor in good health. In DNA form, the CDR3 reads TGTGCCAGCAGCCAGGGGATAGCGGGGGGGCTCGAGACCCAGTACTTC. Its translation: CASSQGIAGGLETQYF.